This T cell receptor beta chain was documented in a study of monozygotic twins with inflammatory bowel disease. TCRdb reprocessed the 5' RACE reads and reports one entry per CDR3 protein, with no DNA. The data include roughly 320,000 distinct CDR3 sequences; the top ten clones carry more than 4.5%. The CDR3 runs to 16 residues. Germline CDR1 reads LGHNA; CDR2 reads YSLEER. The sequenced sample was blood. The TCR sequence derives from a human donor with ulcerative colitis or Crohn's disease, or a healthy co-twin of an affected twin (not recorded which). The chain combines TRBV4-3 with TRBJ2-7; TCRdb's D call of TRBD1 is untestable without DNA. This chain's CDR3 is CASSQEFSGRRYEQYF.